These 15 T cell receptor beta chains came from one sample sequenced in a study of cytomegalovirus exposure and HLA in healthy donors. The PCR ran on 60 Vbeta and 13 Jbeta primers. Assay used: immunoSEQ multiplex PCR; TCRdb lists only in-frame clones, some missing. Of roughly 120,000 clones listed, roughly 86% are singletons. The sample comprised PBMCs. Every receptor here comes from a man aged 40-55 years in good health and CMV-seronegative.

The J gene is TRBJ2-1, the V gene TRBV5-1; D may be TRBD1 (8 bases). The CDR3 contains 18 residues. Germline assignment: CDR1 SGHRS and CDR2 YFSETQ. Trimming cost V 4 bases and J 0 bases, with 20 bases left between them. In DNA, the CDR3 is TGCGCCAGCAGCATGGCAGGGGGCGGGAGTGCCTCCTACAATGAGCAGTTCTTC. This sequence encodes CASSMAGGGSASYNEQFF.

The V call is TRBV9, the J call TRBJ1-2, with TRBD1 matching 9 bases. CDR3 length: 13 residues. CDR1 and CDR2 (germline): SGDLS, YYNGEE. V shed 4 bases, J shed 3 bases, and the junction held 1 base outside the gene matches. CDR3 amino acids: CASSRDRDYGYTF. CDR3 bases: TGTGCCAGCAGCCGGGACAGGGACTATGGCTACACCTTC.

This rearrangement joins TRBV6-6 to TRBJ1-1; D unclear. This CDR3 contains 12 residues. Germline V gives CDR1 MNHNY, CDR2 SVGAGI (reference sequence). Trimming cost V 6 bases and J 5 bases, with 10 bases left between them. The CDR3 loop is CASSTAGTEAFF. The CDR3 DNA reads TGTGCCAGCAGCACGGCAGGAACTGAAGCTTTCTTT.

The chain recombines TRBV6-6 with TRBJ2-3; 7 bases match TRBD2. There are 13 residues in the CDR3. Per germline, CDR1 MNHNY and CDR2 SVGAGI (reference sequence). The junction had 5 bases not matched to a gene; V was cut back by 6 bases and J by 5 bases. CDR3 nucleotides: TGTGCCAGCAGGGGCGGGGGTATAGATACGCAGTATTTT. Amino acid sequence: CASRGGGIDTQYF.

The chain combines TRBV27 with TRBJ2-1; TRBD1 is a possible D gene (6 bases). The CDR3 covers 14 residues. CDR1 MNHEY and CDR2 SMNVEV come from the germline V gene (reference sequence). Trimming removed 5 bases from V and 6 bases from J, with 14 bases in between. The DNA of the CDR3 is TGTGCCAGCAGTGCCTACAGGGTACGCAATGAGCAGTTCTTC. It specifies CASSAYRVRNEQFF.

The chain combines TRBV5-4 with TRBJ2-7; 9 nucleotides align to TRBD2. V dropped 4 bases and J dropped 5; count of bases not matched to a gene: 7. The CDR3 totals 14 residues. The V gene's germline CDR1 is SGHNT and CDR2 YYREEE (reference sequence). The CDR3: CASSPRSGGNEQYF. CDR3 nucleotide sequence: TGTGCCAGCAGCCCTCGGAGCGGGGGGAACGAGCAGTACTTC.

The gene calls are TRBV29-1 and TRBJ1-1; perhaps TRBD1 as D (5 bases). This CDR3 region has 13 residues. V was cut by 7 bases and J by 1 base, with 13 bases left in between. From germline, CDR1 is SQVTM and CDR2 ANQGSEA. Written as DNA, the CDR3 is TGCAGCGCCGGAGGGGATTGGAACACTGAAGCTTTCTTT. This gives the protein CSAGGDWNTEAFF.

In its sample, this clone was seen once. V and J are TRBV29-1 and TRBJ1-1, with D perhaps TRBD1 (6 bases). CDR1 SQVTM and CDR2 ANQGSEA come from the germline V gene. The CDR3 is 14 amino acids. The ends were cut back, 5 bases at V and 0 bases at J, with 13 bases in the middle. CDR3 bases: TGCAGCGTTATTGGGACATCCCTGAACACTGAAGCTTTCTTT. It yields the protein CSVIGTSLNTEAFF.

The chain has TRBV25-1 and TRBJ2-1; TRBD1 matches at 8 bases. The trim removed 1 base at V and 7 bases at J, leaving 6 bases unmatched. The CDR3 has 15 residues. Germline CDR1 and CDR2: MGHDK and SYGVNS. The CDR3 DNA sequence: TGTGCCAGCAGTGAATCTTGGACAGGGAGGAATGAGCAGTTCTTC. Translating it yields CASSESWTGRNEQFF.

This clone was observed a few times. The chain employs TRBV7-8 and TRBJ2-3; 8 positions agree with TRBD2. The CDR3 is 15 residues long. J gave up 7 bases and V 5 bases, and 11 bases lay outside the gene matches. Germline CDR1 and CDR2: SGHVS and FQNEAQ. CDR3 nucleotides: TGTGCCAGCAGCCCCAAAGTTAGCGGGGATTATACGCAGTATTTT. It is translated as CASSPKVSGDYTQYF.

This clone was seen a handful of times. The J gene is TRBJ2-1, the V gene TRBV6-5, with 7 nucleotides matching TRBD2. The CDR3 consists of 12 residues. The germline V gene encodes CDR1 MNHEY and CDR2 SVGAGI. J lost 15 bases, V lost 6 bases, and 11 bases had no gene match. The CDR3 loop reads CASSSSGVIRFF. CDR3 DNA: TGTGCCAGCAGCTCTAGCGGCGTCATACGGTTCTTC.

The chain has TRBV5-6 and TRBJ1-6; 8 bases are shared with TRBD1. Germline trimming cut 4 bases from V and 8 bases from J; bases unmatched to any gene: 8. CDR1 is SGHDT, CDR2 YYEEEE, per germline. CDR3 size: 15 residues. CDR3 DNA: TGTGCCAGCAGCCCTGAGACAGGGGTGGATTCACCCCTCCACTTT. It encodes CASSPETGVDSPLHF.

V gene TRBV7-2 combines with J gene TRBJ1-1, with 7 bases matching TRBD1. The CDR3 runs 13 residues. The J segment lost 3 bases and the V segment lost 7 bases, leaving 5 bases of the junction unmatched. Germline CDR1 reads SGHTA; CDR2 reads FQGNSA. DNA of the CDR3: TGTGCCAGCAAGTTCAGGGGGGACACTGAAGCTTTCTTT. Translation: CASKFRGDTEAFF.

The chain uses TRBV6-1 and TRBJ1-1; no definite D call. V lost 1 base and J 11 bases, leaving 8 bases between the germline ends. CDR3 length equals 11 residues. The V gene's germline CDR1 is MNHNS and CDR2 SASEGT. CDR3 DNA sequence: TGTGCCAGCAGTGAAGAGAGGATGGCTTTCTTT. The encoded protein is CASSEERMAFF.

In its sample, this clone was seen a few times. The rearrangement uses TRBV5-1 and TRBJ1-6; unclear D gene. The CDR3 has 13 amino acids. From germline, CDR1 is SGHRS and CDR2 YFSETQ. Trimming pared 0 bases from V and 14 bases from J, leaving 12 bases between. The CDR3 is CASSLERNSALHF. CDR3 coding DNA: TGCGCCAGCAGCTTGGAACGAAACTCGGCCCTCCACTTT.